The rows below give T cell receptor beta chains drawn from one sample of a study of blood T cell repertoires in COVID-19. The table came from immunoSEQ multiplex PCR; TCRdb's copy has only in-frame clones and leaves some out. The profile shows about 47,000 clones, over 80% of them singletons. Sequenced material: peripheral blood. The receptors shown here come from a man aged 45 to 65 with acute or convalescent COVID-19. CDR3s include the opening cysteine and the closing phenylalanine or tryptophan. D genes are given only for firm matches.

TRBJ1-1	TRBV5-1	NA	CASSGGMNTEAFF
TRBJ2-1	TRBV9	TRBD2	CASSVLSGVDNEQFF
TRBJ2-7	TRBV13	TRBD2	CASSNSGDYSYEQYF
TRBJ1-6	TRBV13	NA	CASSSPTPWENSPLHF
TRBJ2-1	TRBV7-2	TRBD2	CASSLGTSGLNSYNEQFF
TRBJ2-3	TRBV11-2	TRBD2	CASSPRTSGGARGPDTQYF
TRBJ1-1	TRBV6-5	NA	CASTAPGVTEAFF
TRBJ2-1	TRBV19	TRBD2	CASSAGLAASDEQFF
TRBJ2-1	TRBV7-9	TRBD2	CASSLSGGTFNEQFF
TRBJ2-7	TRBV14	NA	CASSQVRSHYEQYF
TRBJ1-4	TRBV6-4	TRBD1	CASPDRSPGKLFF
TRBJ2-1	TRBV7-9	TRBD1	CASSQEPGQGKDEQFF
TRBJ1-2	TRBV27	NA	CASSLLGDNYGYTF
TRBJ1-3	TRBV6-1	NA	CASSRTRSENTIYF
TRBJ2-2	TRBV2	NA	CASSVLLGGELFF
TRBJ2-7	TRBV20-1	NA	CSARGTYEQYF
TRBJ2-1	TRBV11-2	NA	CASSLDRSSYNEQFF
TRBJ2-3	TRBV2	TRBD2	CASTSLAGTADTQYF
TRBJ2-3	TRBV28	TRBD2	CASSLNGAGVGTDTQYF
TRBJ2-7	TRBV12-3/TRBV12-4	TRBD1	CASSSTGDEQYF
TRBJ2-7	TRBV6-5	TRBD2	CATARTSGSTYEQYF
TRBJ2-7	TRBV28	TRBD1	CASTSAGTGNYEQYF
TRBJ2-5	TRBV28	NA	CASSWRDGTQYF
TRBJ1-2	TRBV11-3	NA	CASSLTGHIYGYTF
TRBJ2-1	TRBV11-3	TRBD1	CASSLDFGTGGTEQFF
TRBJ2-4	TRBV27	NA	CASGGMAKNIQYF
TRBJ2-2	TRBV11-2	NA	CASSFDRNSGELFF
TRBJ2-7	TRBV19	TRBD2	CASSIDASGSVYEQYF
TRBJ2-5	TRBV5-8	TRBD2	CASSFRGLAGETQYF
TRBJ1-2	TRBV6-5	NA	CASSYWLGGDGYTF
TRBJ2-2	TRBV30	TRBD1	CAWTQGAHTGELFF
TRBJ2-1	TRBV5-4	NA	CASSSQLRTYNEQFF
TRBJ2-1	TRBV4-2	TRBD2	CASSQDWLAGGNEQFF
TRBJ2-5	TRBV28	TRBD1	CASRLGQGAWKTQYF
TRBJ2-7	TRBV7-8	TRBD2	CASSQRTSGSINEQYF
TRBJ2-2	TRBV9	NA	CASSVAYGELFF
TRBJ2-2	TRBV19	NA	CASSMQTNTGELFF
TRBJ2-7	TRBV27	TRBD2	CASSPLPSGIYEQYF